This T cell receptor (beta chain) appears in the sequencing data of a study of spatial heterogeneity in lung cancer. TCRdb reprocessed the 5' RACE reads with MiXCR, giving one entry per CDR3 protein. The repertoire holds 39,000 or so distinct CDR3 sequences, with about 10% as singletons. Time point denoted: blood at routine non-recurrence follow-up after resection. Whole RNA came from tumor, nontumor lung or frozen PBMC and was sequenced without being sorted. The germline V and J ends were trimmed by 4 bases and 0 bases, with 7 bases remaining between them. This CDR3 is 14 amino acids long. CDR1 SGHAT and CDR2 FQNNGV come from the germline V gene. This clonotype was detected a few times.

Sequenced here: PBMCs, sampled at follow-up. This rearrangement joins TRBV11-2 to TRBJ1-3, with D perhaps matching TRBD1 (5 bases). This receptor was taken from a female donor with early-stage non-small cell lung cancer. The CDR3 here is CASSSTVSGNTIYF. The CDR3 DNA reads TGTGCCAGCAGCTCGACAGTCTCTGGAAACACCATATATTTT.